Below, 25 T cell receptor beta chains from the same sample are listed, as sequenced in a study of response to subunit inactivated influenza vaccine. MiXCR, run by TCRdb on the RT-PCR reads, gives a single entry per CDR3 protein. Of a few hundred thousand distinct CDR3 sequences listed, 11% were seen once; the top ten hold 11%. Another study also made use of these data, one on T cells expressing NK-cell markers. That work contributes: A 5'RACE template switching approach incorporating UMIs was used to make TCR beta cDNA.

The material sequenced was PBMCs from blood, taken on the day of vaccination. All receptors come from a man in his forties or fifties who received an inactivated influenza vaccine.

This clonotype was detected a few times. The chain combines TRBV29-1 with TRBJ2-5; 8 bases align to TRBD1. There are 14 residues in the CDR3. CDR1 and CDR2 (germline): SQVTM, ANQGSEA. Trimming at V came to 7 bases and at J to 4 bases, leaving 11 bases not matched to a gene. CDR3 loop: CSARTGTLGETQYF. CDR3 nucleotides: TGCAGCGCCCGGACAGGGACCCTGGGAGAGACCCAGTACTTC.

This clonotype has a count of ten or more. The chain joins TRBV5-1 to TRBJ2-2; a weak D match, TRBD1 (5 bases). Trimming pared 5 bases from V and 4 bases from J, leaving 15 bases between. The CDR3 has 15 residues. From germline, CDR1 is SGHRS and CDR2 YFSETQ. CDR3 coding DNA: TGCGCCAGCAGACAAGACAGTTTCGGCACCGGGGAGCTGTTTTTT. Translating gives CASRQDSFGTGELFF.

This clonotype appeared a few times. J is TRBJ1-1 and V is TRBV3-1; D gene ambiguous. The germline gives CDR1 LGHDT, CDR2 YNNKEL (reference sequence). Between the trimmed V and J ends, which lost 1 base and 3 bases, there was a span of 9 bases. The CDR3 runs 14 residues. CDR3 region: CASSQVEGDTEAFF. The CDR3 region has the DNA TGTGCCAGCAGCCAAGTGGAGGGCGACACTGAAGCTTTCTTT. The full variable domain, with the rest looked up from reference TRBV3-1 and TRBJ1-1, is DTAVSQTPKYLVTQMGNDKSIKCEQNLGHDTMYWYKQDSKKFLKIMFSYNNKELIINETVPNRFSPKSPDKAHLNLHINSLELGDSAVYFCASSQVEGDTEAFFGQGTRLTVV.

V is TRBV14 and J is TRBJ2-1; TRBD2 matches 9 bases. Trimming cost V 1 base and J 0 bases; bases outside gene matches: 1. Germline V gene sequence: CDR1 SGHDN, CDR2 FVKESK. There are 16 residues in the CDR3. CDR3 residues: CASSQASGTSYNEQFF. CDR3 DNA sequence: TGTGCCAGCAGCCAAGCTAGCGGGACCTCCTACAATGAGCAGTTCTTC.

This clonotype was seen repeatedly, ten times or more. This chain uses TRBV9 with TRBJ2-7; tentatively, D is TRBD2 (5 bases). Germline loops: CDR1 SGDLS, CDR2 YYNGEE. CDR3 length: 15 residues. Trimming shortened V by 2 bases and J by 0 bases, and 12 bases separated the two germline ends. CDR3 DNA sequence: TGTGCCAGCAGCGTCGCTGCGGGCCTCTCCTACGAGCAGTACTTC. Encoded protein: CASSVAAGLSYEQYF.

This sequence joins TRBV12-3 or TRBV12-4 and TRBJ2-7; 10 nucleotides match TRBD1. The CDR3 is 14 amino acids. The ends lost 6 bases at V and 2 bases at J; junction bases unmatched: 4. The DNA of the CDR3 is TGTGCCAGCAGGCCGGGGACAGGGGCCTACGAGCAGTACTTC. It codes for CASRPGTGAYEQYF.

The CDR3 DNA reads TGTGCCATCAGTGCACGAGGGGAAGAGACCCAGTACTTC. This translates into CAISARGEETQYF. V and J are TRBV10-3 and TRBJ2-5, with D possibly being TRBD1 or TRBD2 (5 bases each). Germline lookup yields CDR1 ENHRY and CDR2 SYGVKD. The V end was cut by 4 bases, the J end by 3 bases, with 9 bases between. The CDR3 extends over 13 amino acids.

The chain links TRBV5-5 to TRBJ2-3, with TRBD1 matching 7 bases. The germline V gene has CDR1 SGHKS and CDR2 YYEKEE (reference sequence). This CDR3 comprises 13 residues. V lost 4 bases to trimming and J lost 5 bases; unmatched junction nucleotides: 4. Here the CDR3 DNA reads TGTGCCAGCAGCGACAGGGTAGGAGATACGCAGTATTTT. Its translation is CASSDRVGDTQYF.

The rearrangement links TRBV15 to TRBJ1-5; unclear D gene. The CDR3 loop spans 14 amino acids. From germline, CDR1 is LNHNV and CDR2 YYDKDF (reference sequence). The V and J ends lost 6 bases and 3 bases respectively, with 12 bases between them. DNA of the CDR3: TGTGCCACCAGGGACGGTCCAGTCAATCAGCCCCAGCATTTT. It translates to CATRDGPVNQPQHF. Supplemented by reference TRBV15 and TRBJ1-5, the full variable domain reads DAMVIQNPRYQVTQFGKPVTLSCSQTLNHNVMYWYQQKSSQAPKLLFHYYDKDFNNEADTPDNFQSRRPNTSFCFLDIRSPGLGDTAMYLCATRDGPVNQPQHFGDGTRLSIL.

The rearrangement joins TRBV27 to TRBJ2-7, with TRBD1 matching 11 bases. There are 14 residues in the CDR3. V shed 6 bases and J 4 bases; nucleotides not matched to a gene: 5. The V gene's germline CDR1 is MNHEY and CDR2 SMNVEV (reference sequence). CDR3 protein: CASRPGTGGYEQYF. In nucleotides, the CDR3 is TGTGCCAGCAGACCCGGGACAGGGGGGTACGAGCAGTACTTC.

The V and J genes are TRBV20-1 and TRBJ2-5; D ambiguous. V was shortened by 3 bases and J by 5 bases, with 19 bases between the two germline ends. CDR1 DFQATT and CDR2 SNEGSKA come from the germline V gene (reference sequence). The CDR3 length is 15 residues. The CDR3, as DNA: TGCAGTGCTAGTGCCAGCGTGGAGTTCAGGGAGACCCAGTACTTC. Amino acids: CSASASVEFRETQYF.

This clonotype occurred many times. The chain has TRBV5-1 and TRBJ2-2, with 9 bases that match TRBD1. Per germline, CDR1 SGHRS and CDR2 YFSETQ. The J segment lost 5 bases and the V segment lost 4 bases, leaving 9 bases of the junction unmatched. The CDR3 length is 16 residues. The CDR3 nucleotides read TGCGCCAGCAGCACTGGGACAGGGCGTTTTACCGGGGAGCTGTTTTTT. It translates to CASSTGTGRFTGELFF.

The rearrangement joins TRBV6-5 to TRBJ2-7; 7 bases map to TRBD1. The germline CDR1 and CDR2 sequences are MNHEY and SVGAGI. CDR3 length: 14 residues. V shed 3 bases and J 9 bases; nucleotides not matched to a gene: 11. The CDR3 region is CASSYSPGQPGQYF. The CDR3 nucleotides read TGTGCCAGCAGTTATTCCCCGGGACAGCCGGGGCAGTACTTC.

The chain carries TRBV3-1 and TRBJ2-3; unclear D gene. Germline values: CDR1 LGHDT, CDR2 YNNKEL (reference sequence). V gave up 0 bases and J gave up 4 bases, with 8 bases separating them. The CDR3 spans 14 residues. CDR3 coding DNA: TGTGCCAGCAGCCAAGAAAGTCGACCAGATACGCAGTATTTT. It is translated as CASSQESRPDTQYF.

J is TRBJ2-7 and V is TRBV6-6; D remains ambiguous. Germline V gene sequence: CDR1 MNHNY, CDR2 SVGAGI (reference sequence). V gave up 5 bases and J gave up 4 bases, with 9 bases separating them. The CDR3 covers 12 residues. CDR3 bases: TGTGCCAGCAGTCATTTGGGATACGAGCAGTACTTC. Its translation: CASSHLGYEQYF.

This clonotype was detected only a few times. The rearrangement joins TRBV2 to TRBJ2-6; D is unresolved. Trimming stripped 4 bases from V and 4 bases from J, with 11 bases between. Germline V lookup: CDR1 SNHLY, CDR2 FYNNEI. CDR3 length equals 15 residues. The CDR3 is CASSVGALGANVLTF. CDR3 coding DNA: TGTGCCAGCAGTGTTGGAGCGCTAGGGGCCAACGTCCTGACTTTC.

The chain uses TRBV6-6 and TRBJ1-2; maybe TRBD1 (6 bases). Trimming removed 2 bases at V and 8 bases at J, with 12 bases between. Germline V gene sequence: CDR1 MNHNY, CDR2 SVGAGI (reference sequence). This CDR3 has 13 residues. The CDR3 bases are TGTGCCAGCAGTTACCCGGGGGGCCGGGGCTACACCTTC. Its protein product is CASSYPGGRGYTF.

This clonotype was found a few times. This chain uses TRBV12-3 or TRBV12-4 with TRBJ2-6, with a weak D call TRBD1 (5 bases). V lost 5 bases to trimming and J lost 0 bases, with 23 bases between them. The CDR3 consists of 20 residues. The CDR3 sequence is CASSPRPRQTLVSGANVLTF. The CDR3 bases are TGTGCCAGCAGTCCTCGCCCGAGACAGACTCTAGTCTCTGGGGCCAACGTCCTGACTTTC.

This chain joins TRBV6-1 and TRBJ2-7; a possible D gene is TRBD1 (6 bases). Trimming left V 5 bases short and J 3 bases short, with 11 bases between. The length of the CDR3 is 13 residues. Germline V gene lookup returns CDR1 MNHNS and CDR2 SASEGT. CDR3 sequence: CASSQQGNYEQYF. CDR3 DNA: TGTGCCAGCAGTCAACAGGGAAACTACGAGCAGTACTTC.

This sequence joins TRBV27 and TRBJ2-1; TRBD1 agrees at 8 bases. V trimming: 3 bases; J trimming: 13 bases; junction bases outside the gene matches: 5. Germline V lookup: CDR1 MNHEY, CDR2 SMNVEV (reference sequence). The CDR3 spans 12 residues. The CDR3 nucleotides read TGTGCCAGCAGTTTCCAGGGGGCGGTTCAGTTCTTC. Translated, it gives CASSFQGAVQFF.

This clonotype was picked up a small number of times. The chain recombines TRBV9 with TRBJ2-3, with 9 positions matching TRBD2. CDR3 size: 15 residues. The V gene end was trimmed by 5 bases and the J gene end by 4 bases; junction bases not matched to a gene: 8. In germline, CDR1 is SGDLS, CDR2 YYNGEE. CDR3 amino acids: CASRREGQNSDTQYF. CDR3 nucleotides: TGTGCCAGCAGGCGGGAGGGCCAAAATTCAGATACGCAGTATTTT.

The CDR3 DNA is TGCGCCAGCAGCCCACAGGGGTTGGGGGAGACCCAGTACTTC. Its translation: CASSPQGLGETQYF. V gene TRBV5-1 combines with J gene TRBJ2-5, with TRBD1 identical over 7 bases. Germline CDR1 and CDR2: SGHRS and YFSETQ. After removal of 4 bases from V and 5 bases from J, the junction contained 8 bases not matched to a gene. The CDR3 length is 14 residues.

The V and J genes are TRBV9 and TRBJ2-2, with a possible D match to TRBD1 (5 bases). There are 16 residues in the CDR3. The germline gives CDR1 SGDLS, CDR2 YYNGEE. Trimming pared 0 bases from V and 4 bases from J, leaving 13 bases between. The CDR3 reads CASSVGGGQGTGELFF. DNA for the CDR3: TGTGCCAGCAGCGTAGGTGGTGGCCAGGGCACCGGGGAGCTGTTTTTT.

The V call is TRBV4-1, the J call TRBJ1-1; D not resolved. Between the trimmed V and J ends, which lost 1 base and 8 bases, there was a span of 14 bases. From germline, CDR1 is MGHRA and CDR2 YSYEKL. This CDR3 contains 14 residues. The CDR3: CASSQGTSRREAFF. The CDR3 DNA reads TGCGCCAGCAGCCAAGGTACCAGTAGGCGCGAAGCTTTCTTT.

This clonotype was observed a handful of times. This chain uses TRBV28 with TRBJ2-7; D not certain. The CDR3 consists of 14 residues. Deletions cut 7 bases from V and 2 bases from J, with 15 bases between. Germline loops: CDR1 MDHEN, CDR2 SYDVKM. This CDR3 reads CASTGPGSAYEQYF. The CDR3 bases are TGTGCCAGCACCGGTCCAGGTTCCGCCTACGAGCAGTACTTC.